This TCR beta chain was captured by sequencing in a study of shared clonotypes between healthy human individuals. The wider study: Participating donors consisted of a couple of women and a few men aged 18 to 49. CD8 memory received one plate per donor, CD8 naive two, CD4 memory three and CD4 naive three. The study, taken as a whole, reports: Clonotypes which were not shared had lower generation probabilities than clonotypes that all four donors shared. Approximately 5.3% was the fraction of naive CD4 clonotypes found shared across a few donors.

Sequenced by immunoSEQ multiplex PCR; TCRdb stores in-frame clones only, minus some. Found here are roughly 640,000 clones, around two thirds of them singletons; the top ten hold about 1.7%. The V gene's germline CDR1 is SQVTM and CDR2 ANQGSEA. The CDR3 totals 12 residues. In regard to this clone: Its cognate antigen is unknown. The sample holds other DNA sequences that translate to the same CDR3.

Material for sequencing was memory CD4+ T cells sorted from blood. Subset described: CD45RA-negative fraction. The clonotype was recovered from a woman in her thirties in good health. The chain is built from TRBV29-1 and TRBJ2-7; D perhaps matches TRBD2 (5 bases). DNA of the CDR3: TGCAGTGTGGCCCGGGACTCCTACGAGCAGTACTTC. Protein sequence: CSVARDSYEQYF.